This T cell receptor beta chain was sequenced in a study of shared clonotypes between healthy human individuals. Turning to the study itself: In total, the donors were a couple of women and three men aged 18 to 49. Study results and caveats: Generally, estimated richness proved larger in naive subsets than it did in memory subsets.

With V trimmed by 3 bases and J by 8 bases, 5 bases remained unmatched. The CDR3 extends over 14 amino acids. Germline V gene data show CDR1 as SEHNR and CDR2 as FQNEAQ (reference sequence). The data were produced by immunoSEQ multiplex PCR, yet TCRdb's version contains in-frame clones alone and is incomplete. Of some 2,500,000 clones listed, 93% are singletons. Donors comprised healthy HIV-negative adults lacking recent acute infections or vaccinations. Within Nashville, Tennessee resided all donors, each a Caucasian adult. Concerning this clone itself: The antigen remains undetermined.

The source of this sequence is a man between 18 and 29 years old in good health. Some clones in this sample may be carry-over from other donors' samples. The rearrangement uses TRBV7-9 and TRBJ2-1; 9 nucleotides match TRBD2. The sequenced sample was naive CD4+ T cells from PBMCs. As to subset: CD45RA+ positively selected. The CDR3 DNA reads TGTGCCAGCAGCTTGGCCGGGACTAGCTATGAGCAGTTCTTC. Protein product: CASSLAGTSYEQFF.